This T cell receptor (beta chain) emerged from a study of graft-versus-host responses after intestinal transplantation (dated by TCRdb to 2020 to 2022). With respect to the entire study: Multivisceral, liver-intestinal, or isolated intestinal transplants were received by the recipients. Anti-thymocyte globulin induction was given to all recipients, followed by maintenance tacrolimus and steroids for 3 to 4 years. Bulk TCR-beta CDR3 sequencing was used to track graft-versus-host and host-versus-graft alloreactive T cell clones in the graft, circulation and bone marrow after intestinal transplantation. Alloreactive clones were identified by sequencing pre-transplant mixed lymphocyte reaction products and comparing these products with unstimulated pre-transplant donor and recipient T cells. The cohort enrolled under 25 intestinal transplant recipients including one retransplant, and a few patients lacking pretransplant specimens were excluded. A peak of at least 4% donor T cells among recipient peripheral blood mononuclear cells was the definition used for donor T cell macrochimerism. Samples from a few later patients were sequenced in-house on an Illumina MiSeq with MiXCR processing rather than by the commercial service.

Overall study results and their limits: GvH clones were detected in recipient bone marrow, and some appeared earlier in ileal mucosa or blood, consistent with an intestinal mucosal origin. Early after transplant, peak levels of circulating GvH clones were found to be associated with declines in HvG clones. In patients with donor T cell macrochimerism, the allografts had high GvH to HvG T cell clonal ratios. Conclusions were limited by the relatively low number and heterogeneity of intestinal transplant patients.

Worth noting for this clone: No antigen is known for it. The sample holds no much larger clone one base away, and base qualities are not on file.

Blood samples were collected up to 4 times in the first month after transplant and then at least monthly when available. Library preparation used the immunoSEQ multiplex PCR assay. High-throughput TCR-beta CDR3 sequencing of genomic DNA from most patients was performed by Adaptive Biotechnologies. The study's own analysis went as follows. Adaptive's ImmunoSEQ software was the source of the TCR sequencing data for 18 patients, while a few other patients were processed with MiXCR and VDJtools. Because the origin of CDR3 nucleotide sequences shared between donor and recipient could not be assigned, those sequences were removed. Alloreactive clones required at least 2-fold expansion over unstimulated cells and minimum CFSE-low frequency of 0.002% (template counts) or 0.001% (read counts). Clones were considered mappable if detected in sequenced pre-transplant spleen, lymph node, or MLR CFSE-low populations of the donor or recipient. The cumulative frequency of alloreactive clones was calculated as a percentage of all sequences, weighted by copy number. Imported from immuneACCESS, the table was reduced by TCRdb to in-frame sequences with V and J called. These copies leave out some clones; in studies compared against another copy, an unresolved V gene accounts for under half, and the cause of the remainder is not known. The DNA gave D and trimming, while V, J and clone size come from that table. The sample records fewer than 20,000 clones, about 95% of which are singletons. The top ten constitute about 0.83% of the sample.

The receptor was isolated from a human patient who received an intestinal transplant, so some T cells may come from the graft donor. The sequencing used PBMCs, collected 23 days after intestinal transplant.

The DNA sequence reads TGTGCCAGCAGCTCCGGGACAGGAGTGCCATCCTACGAGCAGTACTTC. This sequence encodes CASSSGTGVPSYEQYF. In this chain, TRBV7-7 is recombined with TRBJ2-7, with 8 bases aligning to TRBD1. Trimming removed 4 bases from V and 1 base from J; the gene matches leave 9 bases unexplained. According to the germline V gene (reference sequence), CDR1 reads SSHAT and CDR2 reads FNYEAQ. From its cysteine to its phenylalanine, the CDR3 spans 16 amino acids. The retained sequence is limited to the CDR3, 48 bases, with the frame set at the first base.